Below are 8 T cell receptor beta chains sequenced from a single sample in a study of T cell changes during pregnancy in multiple sclerosis. TCRdb's table, derived via immunoSEQ multiplex PCR, lists solely in-frame clones and lacks some. Here the sample spans around 59,000 clones, roughly nine tenths being singletons. The source was CD4+ T cells from peripheral blood mononuclear cells, collected in the first trimester of pregnancy. The source is a female donor with multiple sclerosis, enrolled in a pregnancy study.

The CDR3 here is CASSLQGFEGEKLFF. The DNA for the CDR3 is TGTGCCAGCAGCCTACAGGGCTTCGAGGGTGAAAAACTGTTTTTT. The chain employs TRBV11-2 and TRBJ1-4; D perhaps matches TRBD1 (6 bases). CDR1 is SGHAT and CDR2 is FQNNGV in the germline V gene. The CDR3 length is 15 residues. The V gene lost 5 bases and the J gene lost 7 bases, with 17 bases spanning the gap.

The J gene is TRBJ1-4, the V gene TRBV2; 7 bases are a match to TRBD1. Germline trimming cut 7 bases from V and 8 bases from J; bases unmatched to any gene: 4. The CDR3 is 12 amino acids. The V gene's germline CDR1 is SNHLY and CDR2 FYNNEI. The CDR3 reads CASKQGNEKLFF. CDR3 DNA: TGTGCCAGCAAACAGGGGAACGAAAAACTGTTTTTT.

The chain uses TRBV2 and TRBJ1-5; a possible D gene is TRBD1 (6 bases). This CDR3 contains 14 residues. The V end was cut by 7 bases, the J end by 7 bases, with 17 bases between. Per germline, CDR1 SNHLY and CDR2 FYNNEI. The CDR3 nucleotides are TGTGCCAGCAAAATAACAGGGTCAGGGCAGCCCCAGCATTTT. It specifies CASKITGSGQPQHF.

V gene TRBV4-3 combines with J gene TRBJ2-3, with TRBD2 matching 10 bases. With V trimmed by 0 bases and J by 5 bases, 8 bases remained unmatched. Germline values: CDR1 LGHNA, CDR2 YSLEER. The CDR3 has 17 residues. Here the CDR3 DNA reads TGCGCCAGCAGCCAAGATATGAGCGGGGGGGCGGGAGATACGCAGTATTTT. Its translation: CASSQDMSGGAGDTQYF.

The chain couples TRBV7-3 to TRBJ1-1; D remains ambiguous. The CDR3 is 14 amino acids. Trimming cost V 5 bases and J 3 bases, with 13 bases left between them. CDR1 and CDR2 (germline): SGHTA, FQGTGA. The CDR3 nucleotides read TGTGCCAGCAGCCCTGATCGCGGGGACACTGAAGCTTTCTTT. Translation gives CASSPDRGDTEAFF. Full variable domain (outside the CDR3, taken from reference TRBV7-3 and TRBJ1-1): GAGVSQTPSNKVTEKGKYVELRCDPISGHTALYWYRQSLGQGPEFLIYFQGTGAADDSGLPNDRFFAVRPEGSVSTLKIQRTERGDSAVYLCASSPDRGDTEAFFGQGTRLTVV.

The chain is built from TRBV7-2 and TRBJ2-7, with 10 bases matching TRBD2. This CDR3 spans 14 amino acids. Trimming at V came to 5 bases and at J to 6 bases, leaving 7 bases not matched to a gene. The V gene's germline CDR1 is SGHTA and CDR2 FQGNSA. CDR3 bases: TGTGCCAGCAGCCCCGTAGCGGGGGGCGGCGAGCAGTACTTC. This codes for CASSPVAGGGEQYF.

The chain links TRBV7-2 to TRBJ1-2; 9 positions agree with TRBD1. CDR1 is SGHTA and CDR2 is FQGNSA in the germline V gene. The CDR3 length is 13 residues. V trimming: 5 bases; J trimming: 8 bases; junction bases outside the gene matches: 6. CDR3 coding DNA: TGTGCCAGCAGCCGGGACAGGGTGAGAGGCTACACCTTC. As protein: CASSRDRVRGYTF.

V is TRBV13 and J is TRBJ2-5, with 7 nucleotides matching TRBD2. J lost 7 bases, V lost 5 bases, and 4 bases had no gene match. CDR3 length: 12 amino acids. Germline V gives CDR1 PRHDT, CDR2 FYEKMQ (reference sequence). The CDR3 DNA follows: TGTGCCAGCAGCAGAACGGGGGGGACCCAGTACTTC. It codes for CASSRTGGTQYF.